The TCR beta chain under discussion was sequenced for a study of blood T cell repertoires in COVID-19. Only a few counts were recorded for this clone. TCRdb keeps only in-frame clones here, not all; method: immunoSEQ multiplex PCR. The repertoire has approximately 480,000 clones, about 91% of them found once; the top ten carry around 0.95%. The germline V gene has CDR1 SGHNT and CDR2 YYREEE (reference sequence). Losses at the gene ends were 0 bases for V and 9 bases for J; bases not matched to a gene: 8. The CDR3 runs 15 residues. Sequenced material: peripheral blood. The clonotype originates from a man aged 18 to 30 with COVID-19, enrolled during active disease. This chain uses TRBV5-4 with TRBJ2-1, with 8 bases fitting TRBD2. CDR3: CASSLAGTRYREQFF. In nucleotides, the CDR3 is TGTGCCAGCAGCTTGGCTGGGACTAGGTATCGTGAGCAGTTCTTC.